Listed below are T cell receptor beta chains from one sample, sequenced in a study of T cell responses to AZD1222 COVID-19 vaccine. The repertoire was sequenced with immunoSEQ multiplex PCR; TCRdb's copy has only in-frame clones and lacks some. Counted here are 90,000 to 120,000 clones, around 86% occurring once; the ten biggest clones make up 3% to 3.5%. The input for sequencing was peripheral blood, taken 28 days after the second dose of the MenACWY control vaccine. The receptors come from an adult who received the MenACWY meningococcal vaccine as a control. Both conserved end residues are part of each CDR3. Fields, in order: J gene, clone size, D gene, V gene, CDR3 protein, CDR3 DNA. D genes are given only for firm matches. Clone size is stated in some rows and not others, as once, few, many or a class when expanded.

J: TRBJ2-1; size: NA; D: NA; V: TRBV2; CDR3: CASSEGPQGREQFF; DNA: TGTGCCAGCAGTGAGGGTCCCCAAGGGCGTGAGCAGTTCTTC
J: TRBJ1-4; size: NA; D: NA; V: TRBV4-2; CDR3: CASSQGTGSVEKLFF; DNA: TGTGCCAGCAGCCAAGGGACGGGGTCTGTCGAAAAACTGTTTTTT
J: TRBJ2-1; size: NA; D: TRBD2; V: TRBV6-5; CDR3: CASSYPRLAGRNEQFF; DNA: TGTGCCAGCAGTTACCCAAGACTAGCGGGGCGGAATGAGCAGTTCTTC
J: TRBJ2-7; size: NA; D: NA; V: TRBV7-2; CDR3: CASSSGVRVYEQYF; DNA: TGTGCCAGCAGTTCCGGGGTAAGGGTCTACGAGCAGTACTTC
J: TRBJ1-1; size: NA; D: NA; V: TRBV5-1; CDR3: CASMTDRGTEAFF; DNA: TGCGCCAGCATGACCGACCGAGGCACTGAAGCTTTCTTT
J: TRBJ2-5; size: NA; D: NA; V: TRBV5-1; CDR3: CASSPLGGAGETQYF; DNA: TGCGCCAGCAGCCCTTTGGGGGGGGCCGGGGAGACCCAGTACTTC
J: TRBJ1-2; size: NA; D: NA; V: TRBV7-2; CDR3: CASSSRGEGDGYTF; DNA: TGTGCCAGCAGCTCCCGGGGGGAAGGGGATGGCTACACCTTC
J: TRBJ2-3; size: once; D: NA; V: TRBV2; CDR3: CASRSLVLTDTQYF; DNA: TGTGCCAGCAGGTCCTTAGTTTTGACAGATACGCAGTATTTT
J: TRBJ2-5; size: NA; D: TRBD1; V: TRBV29-1; CDR3: CSVRQGAGETQYF; DNA: TGCAGCGTAAGACAGGGGGCCGGGGAGACCCAGTACTTC
J: TRBJ1-5; size: NA; D: NA; V: TRBV6-2/TRBV6-3; CDR3: CASSYPGGVNQPQHF; DNA: TGTGCCAGCAGTTACCCGGGGGGGGTCAATCAGCCCCAGCATTTT
J: TRBJ2-2; size: NA; D: NA; V: TRBV6-2/TRBV6-3; CDR3: CASSYGGRGRAGELFF; DNA: TGTGCCAGCAGTTACGGGGGCCGGGGTAGGGCCGGGGAGCTGTTTTTT
J: TRBJ2-3; size: NA; D: NA; V: TRBV18; CDR3: CASSPQDTDTQYF; DNA: TGTGCCAGCTCACCACAGGACACAGATACGCAGTATTTT
J: TRBJ2-2; size: NA; D: NA; V: TRBV28; CDR3: CASNYGVRAGELFF; DNA: TGTGCCAGCAACTATGGGGTTAGGGCCGGGGAGCTGTTTTTT
J: TRBJ2-1; size: NA; D: TRBD2; V: TRBV6-2/TRBV6-3; CDR3: CASSYPLAGGPGNEQFF; DNA: TGTGCCAGCAGTTACCCCCTAGCGGGGGGGCCGGGGAATGAGCAGTTCTTC
J: TRBJ2-1; size: few; D: NA; V: TRBV20-1; CDR3: CSAVTYNEQFF; DNA: TGCAGTGCGGTCACTTACAATGAGCAGTTCTTC
J: TRBJ1-2; size: NA; D: NA; V: TRBV6-2/TRBV6-3; CDR3: CASSDWEYGYTF; DNA: TGTGCCAGCAGTGACTGGGAGTATGGCTACACCTTC
J: TRBJ2-5; size: NA; D: TRBD1; V: TRBV5-1; CDR3: CASSTGQGTTLETQYF; DNA: TGCGCCAGCAGCACCGGACAGGGGACGACGTTAGAGACCCAGTACTTC
J: TRBJ1-1; size: NA; D: TRBD1; V: TRBV19; CDR3: CASSSTGTGGGYTEAFF; DNA: TGTGCCAGTAGTTCGACCGGGACAGGGGGCGGGTACACTGAAGCTTTCTTT
J: TRBJ2-3; size: NA; D: TRBD1; V: TRBV5-1; CDR3: CASRPGTATTDTQYF; DNA: TGCGCCAGCCGACCTGGGACAGCAACTACAGATACGCAGTATTTT
J: TRBJ2-3; size: NA; D: TRBD1; V: TRBV18; CDR3: CASSPPGTGDDTQYF; DNA: TGTGCCAGCTCACCCCCGGGGACAGGGGATGATACGCAGTATTTT
J: TRBJ2-7; size: NA; D: TRBD1; V: TRBV7-2; CDR3: CASSSDRGGEQYF; DNA: TGTGCCAGCAGCTCCGACAGGGGGGGGGAGCAGTACTTC
J: TRBJ2-5; size: NA; D: NA; V: TRBV5-4; CDR3: CASSLSGRETQYF; DNA: TGTGCCAGCAGCTTGTCAGGGCGGGAGACCCAGTACTTC
J: TRBJ2-7; size: NA; D: NA; V: TRBV19; CDR3: CASSIGRDYEQYF; DNA: TGTGCCAGTAGTATAGGTCGCGATTACGAGCAGTACTTC
J: TRBJ2-7; size: NA; D: TRBD1; V: TRBV6-2/TRBV6-3; CDR3: CASSYGTGLREQYF; DNA: TGTGCCAGCAGTTACGGGACAGGGCTCCGGGAGCAGTACTTC
J: TRBJ1-2; size: NA; D: NA; V: TRBV10-2; CDR3: CASSEPGSNYGYTF; DNA: TGCGCCAGCAGTGAACCGGGCTCCAACTATGGCTACACCTTC
J: TRBJ2-7; size: NA; D: NA; V: TRBV7-8; CDR3: CASSLLNYEQYF; DNA: TGTGCCAGCAGCTTACTGAACTACGAGCAGTACTTC
J: TRBJ1-3; size: NA; D: TRBD1; V: TRBV6-5; CDR3: CASSRDSSNGNTIYF; DNA: TGTGCCAGCAGTAGGGACAGTTCGAATGGAAACACCATATATTTT
J: TRBJ1-3; size: NA; D: TRBD1; V: TRBV4-3; CDR3: CASSQGQGSYTIYF; DNA: TGCGCCAGCAGCCAAGGACAGGGTAGTTACACCATATATTTT
J: TRBJ2-1; size: NA; D: NA; V: TRBV28; CDR3: CASRAGADSYNEQFF; DNA: TGTGCCAGCAGGGCCGGGGCAGATTCCTACAATGAGCAGTTCTTC
J: TRBJ1-1; size: NA; D: NA; V: TRBV4-2; CDR3: CASSQDLAVNTEAFF; DNA: TGTGCCAGCAGCCAAGATTTGGCTGTGAACACTGAAGCTTTCTTT
J: TRBJ2-1; size: NA; D: TRBD2; V: TRBV2; CDR3: CASREPGGTYNEQFF; DNA: TGTGCCAGCAGAGAGCCGGGGGGGACCTACAATGAGCAGTTCTTC
J: TRBJ1-1; size: NA; D: NA; V: TRBV15; CDR3: CATSRERTLPNTEAFF; DNA: TGTGCCACCAGCAGAGAGAGGACACTCCCGAACACTGAAGCTTTCTTT
J: TRBJ2-7; size: NA; D: NA; V: TRBV5-1; CDR3: CASRSSLGIPYEQYF; DNA: TGCGCCAGCAGATCCTCCCTCGGGATCCCTTACGAGCAGTACTTC
J: TRBJ2-7; size: few; D: NA; V: TRBV14; CDR3: CASSQPFSRGIPYEQYF; DNA: TGTGCCAGCAGCCAACCCTTTTCCAGAGGCATTCCCTACGAGCAGTACTTC
J: TRBJ2-2; size: NA; D: NA; V: TRBV6-5; CDR3: CASSYDREAGELFF; DNA: TGTGCCAGCAGTTACGACAGGGAGGCCGGGGAGCTGTTTTTT
J: TRBJ1-2; size: NA; D: NA; V: TRBV28; CDR3: CASSLSAPWGLNYGYTF; DNA: TGTGCCAGCAGTTTAAGTGCACCTTGGGGATTAAACTATGGCTACACCTTC
J: TRBJ1-1; size: NA; D: TRBD1; V: TRBV18; CDR3: CASSPLTGIPTEAFF; DNA: TGTGCCAGCTCACCATTGACAGGGATCCCCACTGAAGCTTTCTTT
J: TRBJ2-3; size: NA; D: NA; V: TRBV5-6; CDR3: CASSLRDTQYF; DNA: TGTGCCAGCAGCTTGAGAGATACGCAGTATTTT
J: TRBJ1-2; size: NA; D: NA; V: TRBV7-9; CDR3: CASSLGPGSYGYTF; DNA: TGTGCCAGCAGCTTAGGGCCGGGTAGCTATGGCTACACCTTC
J: TRBJ2-6; size: NA; D: TRBD1; V: TRBV5-1; CDR3: CASSPGGAGANVLTF; DNA: TGCGCCAGCAGCCCAGGGGGCGCTGGGGCCAACGTCCTGACTTTC
J: TRBJ2-7; size: NA; D: NA; V: TRBV7-2; CDR3: CASSLSGPPSYEQYF; DNA: TGTGCCAGCAGCTTGTCCGGTCCCCCCTCTTACGAGCAGTACTTC
J: TRBJ1-6; size: NA; D: TRBD1; V: TRBV7-2; CDR3: CASSGGTGAYNSPLHF; DNA: TGTGCCAGCAGCGGGGGGACAGGGGCCTATAATTCACCCCTCCACTTT
J: TRBJ1-5; size: NA; D: TRBD1; V: TRBV28; CDR3: CASTGTGGTQPQHF; DNA: TGTGCCAGCACCGGGACAGGGGGTACTCAGCCCCAGCATTTT
J: TRBJ2-3; size: NA; D: NA; V: TRBV6-2/TRBV6-3; CDR3: CASSLGARNTQYF; DNA: TGTGCCAGCAGCCTAGGAGCGCGTAATACGCAGTATTTT
J: TRBJ1-1; size: NA; D: TRBD1; V: TRBV28; CDR3: CASTTWRTGDTEAFF; DNA: TGTGCCAGCACTACTTGGCGGACAGGGGACACTGAAGCTTTCTTT
J: TRBJ2-1; size: once; D: NA; V: TRBV3-1/TRBV3-2; CDR3: CASSPPGGPWGEQFF; DNA: TGTGCCAGCAGCCCCCCAGGGGGGCCCTGGGGTGAGCAGTTCTTC
J: TRBJ2-1; size: NA; D: NA; V: TRBV18; CDR3: CASSPGSRDAYNEQFF; DNA: TGTGCCAGCTCACCAGGGTCACGCGATGCCTACAATGAGCAGTTCTTC
J: TRBJ1-1; size: NA; D: NA; V: TRBV2; CDR3: CASILGFTEAFF; DNA: TGTGCCAGCATCCTAGGATTCACTGAAGCTTTCTTT
J: TRBJ1-5; size: NA; D: NA; V: TRBV28; CDR3: CASSLTAADQPQHF; DNA: TGTGCCAGCAGTTTGACGGCAGCCGATCAGCCCCAGCATTTT
J: TRBJ2-7; size: NA; D: NA; V: TRBV27; CDR3: CASSSAASSYEQYF; DNA: TGTGCCAGCAGTTCGGCGGCGAGCTCCTACGAGCAGTACTTC
J: TRBJ2-1; size: NA; D: TRBD2; V: TRBV7-3; CDR3: CASSPTSGGYNEQFF; DNA: TGTGCCAGCAGCCCGACTAGCGGGGGATACAATGAGCAGTTCTTC
J: TRBJ1-6; size: NA; D: NA; V: TRBV3-1/TRBV3-2; CDR3: CASSQDREAPLHF; DNA: TGTGCCAGCAGCCAAGACAGGGAGGCACCCCTCCACTTT
J: TRBJ1-2; size: NA; D: NA; V: TRBV2; CDR3: CASSTLGPLSGYTF; DNA: TGTGCCAGCAGTACTCTAGGGCCCTTATCGGGCTACACCTTC
J: TRBJ1-2; size: NA; D: TRBD1; V: TRBV4-1; CDR3: CASSQLRDRLLYGYTF; DNA: TGCGCCAGCAGCCAATTGAGGGACAGGCTACTCTATGGCTACACCTTC